This TCR beta chain was captured in a study of blood T cell repertoires in COVID-19. Study summary: The United States, Italy and Spain provided the acute and convalescent COVID-19 samples. Sources were T cells, B-cell-depleted T cells, or PBMCs; the material itself was cDNA or gDNA.

Participants had their cohort set by participant-reported clinical history. Germline V lookup: CDR1 MNHEY, CDR2 SVGAGI. This CDR3 spans 14 amino acids. J lost 6 bases, V lost 5 bases, and 8 bases had no gene match. In the study's own analysis: Reference gene primer amplification gave nucleated cell count estimates. Sequenced by immunoSEQ multiplex PCR; TCRdb stores in-frame clones only, minus some. V and J calls and clone size are those listed in that table; D and trimming were worked out from the DNA. This table has some 190,000 clones, more than 75% appearing once. The sequenced sample was PBMCs or T cells enriched from blood (not recorded which). V and J are TRBV6-5 and TRBJ1-2; 8 positions agree with TRBD1. The receptor was derived from a woman between 45 and 60 years old with acute COVID-19. The CDR3 DNA is TGTGCCAGCAGTCGAAGCAGGGGGCTGGATGGCTACACCTTC. The encoded protein is CASSRSRGLDGYTF.